This T cell receptor beta chain appears in the sequencing data of a study of cytomegalovirus exposure and HLA in healthy donors. Using immunoSEQ multiplex PCR, the repertoire was profiled, and TCRdb retains in-frame clones only, with some absent. The sample holds fewer than 200,000 clones, 85% seen once. The CDR3 is 16 residues long. Germline loops: CDR1 MNHEY, CDR2 SVGAGI. The V end was cut by 2 bases, the J end by 6 bases, with 19 bases between. The rearrangement uses TRBV6-5 and TRBJ1-2, with TRBD1 as a possible D gene (6 bases). Sequencing input: PBMCs. The sequence was obtained from a man aged 18 to 29 in good health and CMV-seropositive. CDR3: CASSYLFGDNNNGYTF. The CDR3, as DNA: TGTGCCAGCAGTTACCTCTTCGGGGACAATAATAATGGCTACACCTTC.